The clone carrying this TCR beta chain occurred once. The PCR was carried out with 60 Vbeta primers and 13 Jbeta primers. Clones were sequenced by immunoSEQ multiplex PCR, and TCRdb holds only the in-frame ones, with some missing. The table has some 130,000 clones, 77% seen once; the top ten hold about 4.3%. This sample is drawn from a study of cytomegalovirus exposure and HLA in healthy donors. CDR1 is KGHSH and CDR2 is LQKENI in the germline V gene. The CDR3 length is 14 residues. The J segment lost 0 bases and the V segment lost 4 bases, leaving 2 bases of the junction unmatched. Sequencing used PBMCs. This chain connects TRBV18 to TRBJ1-1, with 7 bases identical to TRBD1. The clonotype comes from a male donor in good health and CMV-seropositive. CDR3 region: CASSLQGLNTEAFF. The CDR3 nucleotides are TGTGCCAGCTCACTACAGGGGTTGAACACTGAAGCTTTCTTT.